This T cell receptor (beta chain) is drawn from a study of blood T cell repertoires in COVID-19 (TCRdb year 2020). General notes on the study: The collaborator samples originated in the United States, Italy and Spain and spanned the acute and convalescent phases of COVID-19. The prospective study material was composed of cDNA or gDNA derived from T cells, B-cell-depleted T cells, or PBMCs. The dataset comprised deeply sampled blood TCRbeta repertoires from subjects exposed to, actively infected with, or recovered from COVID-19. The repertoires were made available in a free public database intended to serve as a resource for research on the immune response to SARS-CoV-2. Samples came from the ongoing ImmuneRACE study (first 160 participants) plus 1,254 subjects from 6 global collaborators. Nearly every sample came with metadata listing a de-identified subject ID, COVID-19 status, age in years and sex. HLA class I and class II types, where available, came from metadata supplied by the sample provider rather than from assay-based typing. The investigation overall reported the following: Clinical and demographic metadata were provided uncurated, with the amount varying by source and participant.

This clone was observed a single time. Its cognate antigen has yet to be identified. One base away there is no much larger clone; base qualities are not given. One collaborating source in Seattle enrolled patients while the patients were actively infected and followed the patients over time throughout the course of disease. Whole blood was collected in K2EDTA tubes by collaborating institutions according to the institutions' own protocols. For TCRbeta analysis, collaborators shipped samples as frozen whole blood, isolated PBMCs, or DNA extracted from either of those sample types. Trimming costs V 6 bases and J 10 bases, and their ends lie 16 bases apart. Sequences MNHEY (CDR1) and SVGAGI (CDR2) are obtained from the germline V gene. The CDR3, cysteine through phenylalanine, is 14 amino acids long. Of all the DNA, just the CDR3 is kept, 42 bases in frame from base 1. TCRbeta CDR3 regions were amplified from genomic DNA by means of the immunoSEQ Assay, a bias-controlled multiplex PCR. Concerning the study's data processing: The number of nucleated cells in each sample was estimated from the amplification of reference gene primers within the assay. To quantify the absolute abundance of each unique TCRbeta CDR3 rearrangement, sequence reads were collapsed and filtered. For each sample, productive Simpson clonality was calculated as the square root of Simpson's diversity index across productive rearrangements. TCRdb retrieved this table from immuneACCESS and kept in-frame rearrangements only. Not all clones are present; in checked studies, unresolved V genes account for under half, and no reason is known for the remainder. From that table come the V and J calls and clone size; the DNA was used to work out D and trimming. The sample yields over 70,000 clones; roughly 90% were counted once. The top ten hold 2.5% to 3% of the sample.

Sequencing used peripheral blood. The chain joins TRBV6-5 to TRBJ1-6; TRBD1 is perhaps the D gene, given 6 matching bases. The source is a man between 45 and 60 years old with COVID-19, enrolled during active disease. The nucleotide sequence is TGTGCCAGCAGGCCCTGGAAGGGGGACTCACCCCTCCACTTT. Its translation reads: CASRPWKGDSPLHF.